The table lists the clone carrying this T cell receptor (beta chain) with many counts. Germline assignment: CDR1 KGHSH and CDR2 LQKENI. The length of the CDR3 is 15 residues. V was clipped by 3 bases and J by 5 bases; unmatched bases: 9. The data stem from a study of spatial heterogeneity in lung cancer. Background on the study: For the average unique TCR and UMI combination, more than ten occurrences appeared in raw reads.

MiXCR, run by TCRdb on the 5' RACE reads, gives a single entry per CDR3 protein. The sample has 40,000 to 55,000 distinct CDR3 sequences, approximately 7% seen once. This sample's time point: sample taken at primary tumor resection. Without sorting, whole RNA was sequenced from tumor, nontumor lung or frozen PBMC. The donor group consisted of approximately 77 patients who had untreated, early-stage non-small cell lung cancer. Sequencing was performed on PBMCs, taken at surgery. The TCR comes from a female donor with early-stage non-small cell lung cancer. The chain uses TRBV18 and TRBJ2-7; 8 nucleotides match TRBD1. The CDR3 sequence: CASSPGQGISHEQYF. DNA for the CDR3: TGTGCCAGCTCACCTGGACAGGGAATATCCCACGAGCAGTACTTC. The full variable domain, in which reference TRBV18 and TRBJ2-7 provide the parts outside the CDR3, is NAGVMQNPRHLVRRRGQEARLRCSPMKGHSHVYWYRQLPEEGLKFMVYLQKENIIDESGMPKERFSAEFPKEGPSILRIQQVVRGDSAAYFCASSPGQGISHEQYFGPGTRLTVT.